Below, 18 T cell receptor beta chains from the same sample are listed, as sequenced in a study of PD-1 blockade in classical Hodgkin lymphoma. Time point noted: cycle 4 day 1 (C4D1), after around six weeks of nivolumab. Every patient was affected by relapse after autologous stem cell transplantation, while exposure to brentuximab vedotin was not uniform. Purification of CD4+ T cells from thawed PBMCs was achieved by magnetic negative selection. Profiling relied on immunoSEQ multiplex PCR, and the TCRdb table lists in-frame clones only, not all of them. Of about 30,000 clones in the sample, 70% to 90% were seen once. Sequencing used CD4+ T cells from blood, obtained before the fourth cycle of nivolumab. These receptors all come from a human donor with classical Hodgkin lymphoma.

This clone was counted between two and nine times. CDR3 nucleotides: TGTGCCAGCAGGGCAGGAACTTATGGCTACACCTTC. It codes for CASRAGTYGYTF. This chain links TRBV28 with TRBJ1-2; no definite D call. CDR1 and CDR2 (germline): MDHEN, SYDVKM. Deletions cut 6 bases from V and 5 bases from J, with 10 bases between. This CDR3 is 12 amino acids long.

This rearrangement joins TRBV4-1 to TRBJ2-5; D ambiguous. The CDR3 contains 13 residues. V lost 1 base, J lost 5 bases, and 8 bases lay in between. In germline, CDR1 is MGHRA, CDR2 YSYEKL. The CDR3 region is CASSQASAETQYF. In nucleotides, the CDR3 is TGCGCCAGCAGCCAAGCCAGCGCGGAGACCCAGTACTTC.

This clone was seen only once. This chain uses TRBV5-1 with TRBJ2-5; 8 bases are a match to TRBD2. Germline V lookup: CDR1 SGHRS, CDR2 YFSETQ. The CDR3 runs 16 residues. Losses at the gene ends were 4 bases for V and 4 bases for J; bases not matched to a gene: 12. The CDR3 spells CASSPQVAGTGETQYF. The CDR3 nucleotides are TGCGCCAGCAGCCCCCAGGTAGCGGGGACCGGAGAGACCCAGTACTTC.

This chain uses TRBV19 with TRBJ1-6; a weak D match, TRBD1 (6 bases). CDR1 and CDR2 (germline): LNHDA, SQIVND (reference sequence). This CDR3 spans 13 amino acids. V was pared by 8 bases and J by 10 bases, with 15 bases between. The CDR3 loop reads CASSQRGDSPLHF. For the CDR3, the DNA is TGTGCCAGTTCGCAGAGGGGGGACTCACCCCTCCACTTT.

The CDR3 loop is CASTDRNTEAFF. The CDR3 region has the DNA TGTGCCAGCACGGACAGGAACACTGAAGCTTTCTTT. This sequence joins TRBV28 and TRBJ1-1, with a possible D match to TRBD1 (6 bases). V dropped 7 bases and J dropped 1 base, with 7 bases sitting between them. Germline V gene lookup returns CDR1 MDHEN and CDR2 SYDVKM. This CDR3 region has 12 residues.

The J gene is TRBJ2-7, the V gene TRBV5-1; no clear D. V was clipped by 2 bases and J by 3 bases, with 24 bases between them. Germline-derived CDR1 and CDR2 are SGHRS and YFSETQ. The CDR3 length is 18 residues. CDR3 in DNA: TGCGCCAGCAGCTTTACCGCCCGTAAGCTATTTAAACTCTACGAGCAGTACTTC. This translates into CASSFTARKLFKLYEQYF.

The V and J genes are TRBV18 and TRBJ1-5; D not resolved. The CDR3 has 15 residues. V was trimmed by 3 bases and J by 4 bases, leaving 13 bases between them. Per germline, CDR1 KGHSH and CDR2 LQKENI. CDR3 in amino acids: CASSPGIISNQPQHF. In DNA, the CDR3 is TGTGCCAGCTCACCGGGGATTATATCGAATCAGCCCCAGCATTTT.

The J gene is TRBJ2-3, the V gene TRBV28; 8 bases align to TRBD2. This CDR3 is 16 amino acids long. Germline loops: CDR1 MDHEN, CDR2 SYDVKM. The ends lost 6 bases at V and 6 bases at J; junction bases unmatched: 14. The DNA of the CDR3 is TGTGCCAGCAGAGAACCGGGACTAGGTACCCAGGATACGCAGTATTTT. Translated, it gives CASREPGLGTQDTQYF.

This chain joins TRBV5-1 and TRBJ1-1; unclear D gene. The CDR3 extends over 13 amino acids. V lost 3 bases and J lost 3, with 9 bases in between. From germline, CDR1 is SGHRS and CDR2 YFSETQ. Here the CDR3 reads CASSWTGDTEAFF. The CDR3 DNA follows: TGCGCCAGCAGCTGGACTGGAGACACTGAAGCTTTCTTT.

The V gene is TRBV6-5, the J gene TRBJ2-1; D is possibly TRBD1 or TRBD2 (5 bases each). V gave up 10 bases and J gave up 6 bases, with 19 bases separating them. This CDR3 is built from 14 residues. Germline lookup yields CDR1 MNHEY and CDR2 SVGAGI. This chain's CDR3 is CATTGTSEGNEQFF. The DNA for the CDR3 is TGTGCCACCACCGGGACCTCTGAGGGCAATGAGCAGTTCTTC.

The chain couples TRBV5-1 to TRBJ1-1; no firm D call. CDR3 size: 14 residues. The V gene lost 2 bases and the J gene lost 3 bases, with 11 bases spanning the gap. Germline V gene lookup returns CDR1 SGHRS and CDR2 YFSETQ. CDR3 protein: CASSLVVSDTEAFF. CDR3 nucleotides: TGCGCCAGCAGCTTAGTGGTAAGCGACACTGAAGCTTTCTTT.

V usage is TRBV28 and J usage is TRBJ2-1; 9 bases align to TRBD2. The CDR3 loop spans 16 amino acids. After removal of 1 base from V and 6 bases from J, the junction contained 7 bases not matched to a gene. CDR1 MDHEN and CDR2 SYDVKM come from the germline V gene. The DNA for the CDR3 is TGTGCCAGCAGTTTATTAGCTAGCGGGGTCTTCAATGAGCAGTTCTTC. It is translated as CASSLLASGVFNEQFF.

The rearrangement uses TRBV7-8 and TRBJ2-7, with a tentative D call TRBD2 (5 bases). The CDR3 consists of 11 residues. Germline CDR1 is SGHVS and CDR2 is FQNEAQ. Between the trimmed V and J ends, which lost 9 bases and 7 bases, there was a span of 13 bases. The CDR3 bases are TGTGCCAGTAGGACGGGAAGGGAGCAGTACTTC. This translates into CASRTGREQYF.

The genes are TRBV6-6 and TRBJ1-1; possible D gene TRBD1, 5 bases. Germline CDR1 and CDR2: MNHNY and SVGAGI (reference sequence). The CDR3 covers 15 residues. Trimming removed 4 bases from V and 1 base from J, with 13 bases in between. The CDR3 nucleotides are TGTGCCAGCAGTTCAATCCCCCAGGGGAACACTGAAGCTTTCTTT. Encoded protein: CASSSIPQGNTEAFF.

The gene calls are TRBV5-1 and TRBJ1-3, with 9 bases that match TRBD1. CDR1 SGHRS and CDR2 YFSETQ come from the germline V gene. The CDR3 is 18 residues long. Unmatched junction bases numbered 11, after V lost 4 bases and J lost 0 bases. As DNA, the CDR3 is TGCGCCAGCAGCGCGACCGTACAGGGGGCGAGCTCTGGAAACACCATATATTTT. Translation: CASSATVQGASSGNTIYF.

The chain is built from TRBV7-2 and TRBJ2-7; D not certain. In germline, CDR1 is SGHTA, CDR2 FQGNSA. The V gene lost 3 bases and the J gene lost 2 bases, with 14 bases spanning the gap. CDR3 length equals 15 residues. CDR3 sequence reads: CASSFPELGTYEQYF. The CDR3 DNA reads as TGTGCCAGCAGCTTTCCTGAGTTGGGGACCTACGAGCAGTACTTC.

This clone occurred once. The chain carries TRBV5-1 and TRBJ2-3; D tentatively reads TRBD1 or TRBD2 (6 bases each). CDR1 and CDR2 from the germline V gene are SGHRS and YFSETQ. V was pared by 0 bases and J by 5 bases, with 13 bases between. The CDR3 loop spans 15 amino acids. This CDR3 is CASSLARGLGDTQYF. In DNA, the CDR3 is TGCGCCAGCAGCTTGGCCCGGGGGCTGGGAGATACGCAGTATTTT.

V gene TRBV9 combines with J gene TRBJ1-2; 12 nucleotides line up with TRBD1. The CDR3 length is 14 residues. CDR1 is SGDLS and CDR2 is YYNGEE in the germline V gene. V lost 3 bases and J lost 7; bases outside the gene matches: 4. The CDR3 region is CASSAGQGALGYTF. CDR3 in DNA: TGTGCCAGCAGCGCGGGACAGGGGGCTCTTGGCTACACCTTC. The entire variable domain, with the rest obtained from reference TRBV9 and TRBJ1-2, is as follows: DSGVTQTPKHLITATGQRVTLRCSPRSGDLSVYWYQQSLDQGLQFLIQYYNGEERAKGNILERFSAQQFPDLHSELNLSSLELGDSALYFCASSAGQGALGYTFGSGTRLTVV.